Shown below are 29 T cell receptor beta chains from a single sample sequenced in a study of human T cells and chemical hapten exposure. Indicated time point: pre-sensitization, week 0. Treatment reported: therapeutic diphenylcyclopropenone sensitization with weekly scalp DPC. The total RNA was obtained from whole blood that was not fractionated. A single record per CDR3 protein comes from TCRdb applying MiXCR to the RACE reads. The data show tens of thousands of distinct CDR3 sequences, with 9.5% to 15% seen just once and approximately 1.9% held by the top ten. Sample: whole blood, taken in connection with sensitization to the hapten diphenylcyclopropenone (DPC). The receptor set was obtained from a woman between 40 and 50 years old with alopecia areata. Some clones in this sample may be carry-over from other donors' samples.

The J gene is TRBJ1-4, the V gene TRBV4-2, with 9 bases identical to TRBD1. Germline CDR1 and CDR2: LGHNA and YNFKEQ. The junction had 11 bases not matched to a gene; V was cut back by 0 bases and J by 3 bases. There are 19 residues in the CDR3. CDR3 sequence: CASSQDGSGQGTANEKLFF. The DNA of the CDR3 is TGTGCCAGCAGCCAAGATGGGTCAGGACAGGGGACGGCTAATGAAAAACTGTTTTTT.

This clonotype was found many times. The chain uses TRBV6-5 and TRBJ2-7; 10 bases are a match to TRBD1. V trimming: 2 bases; J trimming: 2 bases; junction bases outside the gene matches: 0. CDR3 length: 14 residues. Germline CDR1 and CDR2: MNHEY and SVGAGI. The DNA of the CDR3 is TGTGCCAGCAGTTACGGACAGGGGGCCTACGAGCAGTACTTC. Translating it yields CASSYGQGAYEQYF.

This clonotype occurred many times. The chain employs TRBV5-4 and TRBJ2-7, with a tentative D call TRBD2 (5 bases). The germline V gene has CDR1 SGHNT and CDR2 YYREEE (reference sequence). V was trimmed by 0 bases and J by 4 bases, leaving 8 bases between them. This CDR3 spans 13 amino acids. The DNA of the CDR3 is TGTGCCAGCAGCTTGGGAGGGAAATACGAGCAGTACTTC. This sequence encodes CASSLGGKYEQYF. Using reference TRBV5-4 and TRBJ2-7 for the parts outside the CDR3, the full variable domain is ETGVTQSPTHLIKTRGQQVTLRCSSQSGHNTVSWYQQALGQGPQFIFQYYREEENGRGNFPPRFSGLQFPNYSSELNVNALELDDSALYLCASSLGGKYEQYFGPGTRLTVT.

The table lists this clonotype with many counts. The chain combines TRBV29-1 with TRBJ2-5, with D maybe TRBD1 (5 bases). Germline CDR1 SQVTM, CDR2 ANQGSEA. The CDR3 consists of 13 residues. Trimming left V 4 bases short and J 7 bases short, with 16 bases between. Written as DNA, the CDR3 is TGCAGCGTTGCGGTCCCTCCTAGGGGGACCCAGTACTTC. This codes for CSVAVPPRGTQYF. Filled out from reference TRBV29-1 and TRBJ2-5, the complete variable domain reads SAVISQKPSRDICQRGTSLTIQCQVDSQVTMMFWYRQQPGQSLTLIATANQGSEATYESGFVIDKFPISRPNLTFSTLTVSNMSPEDSSIYLCSVAVPPRGTQYFGPGTRLLVL.

In this sample, this clonotype turned up a few times. The chain combines TRBV25-1 with TRBJ2-7; a possible D gene is TRBD2 (6 bases). V lost 10 bases and J 3 bases, leaving 13 bases between the germline ends. CDR1 MGHDK and CDR2 SYGVNS come from the germline V gene. The CDR3 contains 12 residues. In nucleotides, the CDR3 is TGTGCCAACAGCGGGCGGATCTACGAGCAGTACTTC. This sequence encodes CANSGRIYEQYF.

This clonotype was counted at least ten times. CDR3 DNA sequence: TGTGCCAGCTCACCACTCCCCCTAACAGGGATTTCGTACGATACGCAGTATTTT. This codes for CASSPLPLTGISYDTQYF. The chain links TRBV18 to TRBJ2-3; a possible D gene is TRBD1 (6 bases). This CDR3 contains 18 residues. Trimming removed 1 base at V and 6 bases at J, with 23 bases between. The germline V gene has CDR1 KGHSH and CDR2 LQKENI.

In its sample, this clonotype was seen many times. V gene TRBV7-2 combines with J gene TRBJ2-1; D might be TRBD2 (6 bases). V dropped 3 bases and J dropped 5 bases, with 8 bases sitting between them. The germline V gene has CDR1 SGHTA and CDR2 FQGNSA. CDR3 length: 13 amino acids. The CDR3: CASSLDYNNEQFF. In DNA form, the CDR3 reads TGTGCCAGCAGCTTGGACTATAACAATGAGCAGTTCTTC.

The J gene is TRBJ2-7, the V gene TRBV3-1; D uncertain. The V and J ends lost 0 bases and 6 bases respectively, with 3 bases between them. Germline-derived CDR1 and CDR2 are LGHDT and YNNKEL (reference sequence). The CDR3 has 11 amino acids. The CDR3 nucleotides read TGTGCCAGCAGCCAAGAGTCCGAGCAGTACTTC. Translated: CASSQESEQYF.

This clonotype appeared a few times. The chain is built from TRBV6-5 and TRBJ2-1; 12 bases map to TRBD1. V was clipped by 0 bases and J by 8 bases; unmatched bases: 5. Looked up from germline, CDR1 is MNHEY and CDR2 is SVGAGI. The CDR3 covers 16 residues. CDR3 region: CASSYSGTGGGHEQFF. The CDR3 DNA follows: TGTGCCAGCAGTTACTCCGGGACAGGGGGCGGACATGAGCAGTTCTTC.

The chain combines TRBV12-3 or TRBV12-4 with TRBJ1-1; 7 positions match TRBD1. The CDR3 spans 14 residues. After removal of 5 bases from V and 1 base from J, the junction contained 4 bases not matched to a gene. The CDR3 sequence is CASSRQGKNTEAFF. The CDR3 nucleotides are TGTGCCAGCAGTCGACAGGGAAAGAACACTGAAGCTTTCTTT.

This clonotype was recorded a few times. This chain links TRBV29-1 with TRBJ2-3; D may be TRBD2 (5 bases). The germline CDR1 and CDR2 sequences are SQVTM and ANQGSEA. This CDR3 has 11 residues. V was trimmed by 7 bases and J by 6 bases, leaving 11 bases between them. CDR3: CSAGRVDTQYF. CDR3 DNA sequence: TGCAGCGCTGGGAGAGTGGATACGCAGTATTTT.

This sequence joins TRBV7-9 and TRBJ1-6; D gene ambiguous. The length of the CDR3 is 17 residues. Trimming left V 2 bases short and J 3 bases short, with 14 bases between. Germline V CDR1 and CDR2: SEHNR, FQNEAQ (reference sequence). The CDR3 DNA is TGTGCCAGCAGCTTATCCCCACAGCTACACTATAATTCACCCCTCCACTTT. This gives the protein CASSLSPQLHYNSPLHF.

This clonotype appeared a few times. The CDR3 DNA is TGTGCCAGCAGCTTTACACGGGGCACTGAAGCTTTCTTT. This sequence encodes CASSFTRGTEAFF. This chain joins TRBV7-9 and TRBJ1-1; D call uncertain. CDR3 length equals 13 residues. With 3 bases removed from V and 4 bases from J, the gap between germline ends came to 9 bases. Germline V gives CDR1 SEHNR, CDR2 FQNEAQ (reference sequence).

A remark on this clonotype: Being one base from a much bigger clone, this may be a read error. The chain is built from TRBV11-3 and TRBJ2-3; no clear D gene. Germline V gives CDR1 SGHNT, CDR2 YENEEA. V was cut by 8 bases and J by 6 bases, with 15 bases left in between. The CDR3 is 13 amino acids. The DNA for the CDR3 is TGTGCCAGCGGCCTGAACTCCGTCGATACGCAGTATTTT. It yields the protein CASGLNSVDTQYF. The full variable domain, with the rest looked up from reference TRBV11-3 and TRBJ2-3, is EAGVVQSPRYKIIEKKQPVAFWCNPISGHNTLYWYLQNLGQGPELLIRYENEEAVDDSQLPKDRFSAERLKGVDSTLKIQPAELGDSAVYLCASGLNSVDTQYFGPGTRLTVL.

This clonotype was counted ten times or more. The chain links TRBV18 to TRBJ1-1; D not resolved. The CDR3 contains 14 residues. V was clipped by 1 base and J by 0 bases, with 6 bases between them. CDR1 is KGHSH and CDR2 is LQKENI in the germline V gene. The CDR3 DNA is TGTGCCAGCTCACCACAGGCTTTGAACACTGAAGCTTTCTTT. It translates to CASSPQALNTEAFF.

This clonotype was seen at least ten times. The rearrangement links TRBV6-5 to TRBJ2-7, with 10 nucleotides matching TRBD1. CDR1 and CDR2 (germline): MNHEY, SVGAGI. CDR3 length: 18 amino acids. J lost 3 bases, V lost 0 bases, and 11 bases had no gene match. This CDR3 reads CASSYSLFIGQGDYEQYF. The CDR3 coding sequence is TGTGCCAGCAGTTACTCACTTTTCATCGGACAGGGGGACTACGAGCAGTACTTC.

This clonotype came up once. The J gene is TRBJ1-1, the V gene TRBV28; 8 bases match TRBD1. V dropped 3 bases and J dropped 7; count of bases not matched to a gene: 4. CDR1 MDHEN and CDR2 SYDVKM come from the germline V gene. The CDR3 consists of 13 residues. The CDR3 loop reads CASSFYDRGEAFF. The CDR3 coding sequence is TGTGCCAGCAGTTTCTACGACAGGGGTGAAGCTTTCTTT.

This clonotype was found many times. This chain joins TRBV7-8 and TRBJ1-4; D is undetermined. Germline CDR1 SGHVS, CDR2 FQNEAQ. Trimming left V 5 bases short and J 0 bases short, with 7 bases between. The CDR3 sequence is 14 residues long. The CDR3 sequence is CASSRETTNEKLFF. For the CDR3, the DNA is TGTGCCAGCAGCCGGGAAACAACTAATGAAAAACTGTTTTTT.

The chain couples TRBV29-1 to TRBJ1-1; D uncertain. The germline CDR1 and CDR2 sequences are SQVTM and ANQGSEA. With 3 bases removed from V and 4 bases from J, the gap between germline ends came to 9 bases. The CDR3 spans 12 residues. The CDR3: CSVDSEGTEAFF. CDR3 DNA: TGCAGCGTTGACAGTGAGGGCACTGAAGCTTTCTTT.

V gene TRBV10-3 combines with J gene TRBJ2-5; 10 bases line up with TRBD2. Germline V gene sequence: CDR1 ENHRY, CDR2 SYGVKD. This CDR3 is built from 15 residues. Germline trimming cut 6 bases from V and 1 base from J; bases unmatched to any gene: 5. The CDR3 DNA sequence: TGTGCCATCAGCGAGACTAGCGGGCCCCAAGAGACCCAGTACTTC. This translates into CAISETSGPQETQYF.

This clonotype was counted only a few times. V is TRBV29-1 and J is TRBJ2-2, with 10 bases fitting TRBD1. Germline CDR1 SQVTM, CDR2 ANQGSEA. The CDR3 spans 14 residues. Trimming at V came to 6 bases and at J to 1 base, leaving 2 bases not matched to a gene. DNA of the CDR3: TGCAGCGTGGACAGGGGGAAGAACACCGGGGAGCTGTTTTTT. Amino acids: CSVDRGKNTGELFF.

Many counts were recorded for this clonotype. The chain carries TRBV12-3 or TRBV12-4 and TRBJ2-4, with a possible D match to TRBD1 (6 bases). Trimming left V 4 bases short and J 5 bases short, with 9 bases between. The length of the CDR3 is 13 residues. This CDR3 reads CASSSGQQNIQYF. For the CDR3, the DNA is TGTGCCAGCAGTTCTGGACAGCAAAACATTCAGTACTTC.

At least ten counts were recorded for this clonotype. The chain has TRBV18 and TRBJ2-4, with 8 positions matching TRBD2. Germline CDR1 reads KGHSH; CDR2 reads LQKENI. This CDR3 has 14 amino acids. The ends lost 1 base at V and 7 bases at J; junction bases unmatched: 3. Here the CDR3 reads CASSPLAGMNIQYF. In nucleotides, the CDR3 is TGTGCCAGCTCACCACTAGCGGGGATGAACATTCAGTACTTC.

The table lists this clonotype with many counts. This rearrangement joins TRBV20-1 to TRBJ2-7, with a weak D call TRBD2 (6 bases). CDR3 length equals 13 residues. Germline CDR1 reads DFQATT; CDR2 reads SNEGSKA (reference sequence). V was shortened by 6 bases and J by 2 bases, with 14 bases between the two germline ends. For the CDR3, the DNA is TGCAGTGCCCCGTTAGCGGCTACCTACGAGCAGTACTTC. This encodes CSAPLAATYEQYF.

Ten or more counts support this clonotype. The genes are TRBV7-9 and TRBJ2-1; D is unclear. Germline CDR1 SEHNR, CDR2 FQNEAQ (reference sequence). The CDR3 sequence is 12 residues long. V was pared by 1 base and J by 14 bases, with 12 bases between. The CDR3 spells CASSLVGRIKFF. DNA for the CDR3: TGTGCCAGCAGCTTAGTAGGGCGAATCAAGTTCTTC.

This clonotype was detected ten times or more. The CDR3 region has the DNA TGCGCCAGCGGGGGTAGGGAATGGCAGCCCCAGCATTTT. Translation: CASGGREWQPQHF. The chain couples TRBV10-2 to TRBJ1-5; possible D gene TRBD1, 5 bases. Germline lookup yields CDR1 WSHSY and CDR2 SAAADI. This CDR3 has 13 amino acids. V was clipped by 8 bases and J by 7 bases, with 15 bases between them.

This clonotype showed up just a few times. The chain uses TRBV6-4 and TRBJ1-1; TRBD1 aligns across 7 bases. This CDR3 spans 14 amino acids. After removal of 5 bases from V and 4 bases from J, the junction contained 7 bases not matched to a gene. Looked up from germline, CDR1 is MRHNA and CDR2 is SNTAGT. This chain's CDR3 is CASSMTTGATEAFF. The CDR3 DNA is TGTGCCAGCAGTATGACTACAGGGGCCACTGAAGCTTTCTTT.

The sample holds a few counts of this clonotype. The chain employs TRBV7-2 and TRBJ1-2; the D is unclear. The V end was cut by 2 bases, the J end by 5 bases, with 12 bases between. This CDR3 region has 14 residues. From germline, CDR1 is SGHTA and CDR2 FQGNSA. The CDR3 here is CASSLQSSIYGYTF. The CDR3 nucleotides are TGTGCCAGCAGCTTACAAAGTTCCATTTATGGCTACACCTTC.

Regarding this clonotype: One base away lies a much larger clone, so this may be a sequencing read error. The chain combines TRBV27 with TRBJ1-4; D remains unclear. The CDR3 has 15 residues. Germline V gives CDR1 MNHEY, CDR2 SMNVEV (reference sequence). As DNA, the CDR3 is TGTGCCAGCAGCCCCACTCCTGCCCTGAATGAAAAACTGATTTTT. It codes for CASSPTPALNEKLIF.